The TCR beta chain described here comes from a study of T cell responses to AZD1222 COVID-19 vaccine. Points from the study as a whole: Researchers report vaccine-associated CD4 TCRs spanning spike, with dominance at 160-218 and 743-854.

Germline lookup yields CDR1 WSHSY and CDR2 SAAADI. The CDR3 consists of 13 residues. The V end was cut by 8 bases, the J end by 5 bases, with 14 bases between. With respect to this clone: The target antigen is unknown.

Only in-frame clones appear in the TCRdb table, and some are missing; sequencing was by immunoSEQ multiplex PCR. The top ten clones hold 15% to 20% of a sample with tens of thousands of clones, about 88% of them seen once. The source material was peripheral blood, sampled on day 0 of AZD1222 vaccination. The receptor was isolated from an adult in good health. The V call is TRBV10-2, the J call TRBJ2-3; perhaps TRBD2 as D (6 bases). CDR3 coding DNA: TGCGCCAGCTCCTCCAGGAGGGGAGATACGCAGTATTTT. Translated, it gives CASSSRRGDTQYF.